The 9 T cell receptor beta chains below all came from one sample that was sequenced in a study of T cell responses to AZD1222 COVID-19 vaccine. TCRdb's table, derived via immunoSEQ multiplex PCR, lists solely in-frame clones and lacks some. In the table there are 120,000 to 150,000 clones, about 87% of which are singletons. The sample here was peripheral blood, taken on day 0 of MenACWY control vaccination. Receptors were obtained from an adult in good health.

CDR3 nucleotides: TGTGCCAGCAGTCGGCAGGACAGGTGGATTTCTGGAAACACCATATATTTT. Residues: CASSRQDRWISGNTIYF. The genes are TRBV28 and TRBJ1-3; 7 bases line up with TRBD1. The CDR3 length is 17 residues. The V and J ends lost 5 bases and 1 base, in that order; junction bases with no gene match: 11. CDR1 and CDR2 from the germline V gene are MDHEN and SYDVKM. Complete variable domain (other parts from reference TRBV28 and TRBJ1-3): DVKVTQSSRYLVKRTGEKVFLECVQDMDHENMFWYRQDPGLGLRLIYFSYDVKMKEKGDIPEGYSVSREKKERFSLILESASTNQTSMYLCASSRQDRWISGNTIYFGEGSWLTVV.

V gene TRBV18 combines with J gene TRBJ2-2, with 10 bases aligning to TRBD1. Germline V gene sequence: CDR1 KGHSH, CDR2 LQKENI. Trimming at V came to 4 bases and at J to 3 bases, leaving 2 bases not matched to a gene. The CDR3 has 15 amino acids. This CDR3 is CASSRGQGDTGELFF. CDR3 DNA: TGTGCCAGCTCACGAGGACAGGGGGACACCGGGGAGCTGTTTTTT.

The chain combines TRBV7-8 with TRBJ1-1; no clear D. Trimming took off 5 bases at V and 11 bases at J, with 27 bases between the two ends. Germline lookup yields CDR1 SGHVS and CDR2 FQNEAQ. CDR3 length: 16 amino acids. The chain's CDR3 is CASSESRARGPKRAFF. The CDR3 DNA sequence: TGTGCCAGCAGCGAATCAAGGGCACGCGGACCCAAACGGGCTTTCTTT.

This rearrangement joins TRBV19 to TRBJ1-6, with TRBD1 matching over 7 bases. Germline-derived CDR1 and CDR2 are LNHDA and SQIVND (reference sequence). The CDR3 spans 17 residues. J was trimmed by 7 bases and V by 5 bases; bases with no gene match: 14. CDR3 bases: TGTGCCAGTAGTCCTCAGCCAGGGGGTAATCGGAATTCACCCCTCCACTTT. Residues: CASSPQPGGNRNSPLHF.

The chain combines TRBV19 with TRBJ2-2, with 13 bases fitting TRBD2. V lost 10 bases, J lost 5 bases, and 10 bases stayed unmatched. This CDR3 is 16 amino acids long. The V gene's germline CDR1 is LNHDA and CDR2 SQIVND (reference sequence). In nucleotides, the CDR3 is TGTGCCACCCTCCGGACTAGCGGGAGTGGTACCGGGGAGCTGTTTTTT. Translated: CATLRTSGSGTGELFF.

The chain joins TRBV5-1 to TRBJ1-4, with D perhaps matching TRBD1 (5 bases). V shed 3 bases and J shed 5 bases, with 11 bases lying between them. The length of the CDR3 is 14 residues. Germline V lookup: CDR1 SGHRS, CDR2 YFSETQ. The CDR3 here is CASSWDGGNEKLFF. DNA for the CDR3: TGCGCCAGCAGCTGGGACGGAGGGAATGAAAAACTGTTTTTT.

The chain links TRBV6-2 or TRBV6-3 to TRBJ1-2; no firm D call. The CDR3 is made up of 14 amino acids. Per germline, CDR1 MNHEY and CDR2 SVGEGT. V gave up 6 bases and J gave up 3 bases, with 14 bases separating them. Here the CDR3 DNA reads TGTGCCAGCAGCCCCGGGAGCGCTTACTATGGCTACACCTTC. Protein: CASSPGSAYYGYTF.

The rearrangement uses TRBV29-1 and TRBJ1-2; D ambiguous. CDR1 and CDR2 from the germline V gene are SQVTM and ANQGSEA. CDR3 length: 15 amino acids. V was cut by 5 bases and J by 3 bases, with 19 bases left in between. The DNA of the CDR3 is TGCAGCGTTCGGAGCACAGATCGGGCCCACTATGGCTACACCTTC. Its protein product is CSVRSTDRAHYGYTF.

The chain recombines TRBV28 with TRBJ2-1, with 7 bases that match TRBD2. CDR3 length equals 15 residues. In germline, CDR1 is MDHEN, CDR2 SYDVKM. J was trimmed by 0 bases and V by 6 bases; bases with no gene match: 5. This CDR3 is CASRSGIRSYNEQFF. In DNA, the CDR3 is TGTGCCAGCAGGAGCGGGATCCGCTCCTACAATGAGCAGTTCTTC.